The 16 T cell receptor beta chains below come from one sample, sequenced in a study of CD8 T cells in acute hepatitis C reinfection. The sample's time point: naive CD8 control sorted from an acute-time-point sample. Profiled with immunoSEQ multiplex PCR; TCRdb holds only in-frame clones, not every one. The profile shows 30,000 to 45,000 clones, over 75% of them singletons. Sequencing was done on a sample of naive CD8+ T cells from PBMCs. The source is a woman in her late teens or twenties who spontaneously cleared hepatitis C infection.

The V call is TRBV5-5, the J call TRBJ1-1; no clear D gene. Trimming took off 4 bases at V and 7 bases at J, with 8 bases between the two ends. The CDR3 totals 11 residues. Germline CDR1 and CDR2: SGHKS and YYEKEE (reference sequence). The chain's CDR3 is CASSKGLEAFF. The DNA of the CDR3 is TGTGCCAGCAGCAAGGGCCTTGAAGCTTTCTTT.

This chain connects TRBV5-1 to TRBJ1-1; 8 nucleotides align to TRBD1. Germline trimming cut 4 bases from V and 6 bases from J; bases unmatched to any gene: 5. Germline loops: CDR1 SGHRS, CDR2 YFSETQ. CDR3 length: 13 amino acids. The CDR3 sequence is CASSPDRGSEAFF. The CDR3, as DNA: TGCGCCAGCAGCCCTGACAGGGGCTCTGAAGCTTTCTTT.

This chain connects TRBV27 to TRBJ2-1, with no clear D. V lost 2 bases to trimming and J lost 0 bases, with 11 bases between them. Germline CDR1 is MNHEY and CDR2 is SMNVEV (reference sequence). This CDR3 comprises 16 residues. The CDR3 protein is CASSLPDPSSYNEQFF. CDR3 DNA: TGTGCCAGCAGTTTACCAGACCCGAGCTCCTACAATGAGCAGTTCTTC.

This clone has a single count. This chain joins TRBV4-1 and TRBJ2-7, with D perhaps matching TRBD1 or TRBD2 (5 bases each). The V gene lost 4 bases and the J gene lost 3 bases, with 16 bases spanning the gap. Germline CDR1 and CDR2: MGHRA and YSYEKL. The CDR3 is made up of 15 amino acids. This chain's CDR3 is CASSPREVGDYEQYF. CDR3 sequence (DNA): TGCGCCAGCAGCCCTCGAGAAGTGGGGGACTACGAGCAGTACTTC.

This chain links TRBV15 with TRBJ2-1; 9 bases agree with TRBD2. Trimming removed 6 bases from V and 8 bases from J; junction bases left unmatched: 11. The germline V gene has CDR1 LNHNV and CDR2 YYDKDF (reference sequence). The CDR3 covers 15 residues. CDR3 sequence: CATRVGLARADEQFF. Written as DNA, the CDR3 is TGTGCCACCAGAGTCGGACTAGCGAGGGCCGATGAGCAGTTCTTC. The full variable domain, its missing parts supplied by reference TRBV15 and TRBJ2-1, is DAMVIQNPRYQVTQFGKPVTLSCSQTLNHNVMYWYQQKSSQAPKLLFHYYDKDFNNEADTPDNFQSRRPNTSFCFLDIRSPGLGDTAMYLCATRVGLARADEQFFGPGTRLTVL.

V is TRBV19 and J is TRBJ1-3, with D possibly TRBD1 on 6 matching bases. The CDR3 covers 14 residues. Germline V gene data show CDR1 as LNHDA and CDR2 as SQIVND (reference sequence). Trimming stripped 8 bases from V and 0 bases from J, with 11 bases between. This CDR3 reads CASREDSSGNTIYF. CDR3 nucleotides: TGTGCCAGTCGGGAGGACAGCTCTGGAAACACCATATATTTT.

This clone appeared a single time. The gene calls are TRBV7-3 and TRBJ2-1; D perhaps matches TRBD2 (6 bases). This CDR3 has 15 residues. CDR1 is SGHTA and CDR2 is FQGTGA in the germline V gene. V was pared by 5 bases and J by 4 bases, with 15 bases between. The CDR3 bases are TGTGCCAGCAGCCCGGATCTTAGCGGATACAATGAGCAGTTCTTC. Translating it yields CASSPDLSGYNEQFF.

The rearrangement joins TRBV4-1 to TRBJ2-3; D may be TRBD1 (6 bases). The CDR3 has 16 residues. V gave up 4 bases and J gave up 2 bases, with 16 bases separating them. Germline values: CDR1 MGHRA, CDR2 YSYEKL. The CDR3 sequence is CASSPRTADTTDTQYF. DNA of the CDR3: TGCGCCAGCAGCCCTCGGACAGCCGATACCACAGATACGCAGTATTTT.

The V call is TRBV4-2, the J call TRBJ2-7; tentatively, D is TRBD2 (6 bases). This CDR3 has 16 residues. Germline loops: CDR1 LGHNA, CDR2 YNFKEQ. V was pared by 0 bases and J by 1 base, with 13 bases between. The CDR3 sequence is CASSQEVGTSSYEQYF. In DNA, the CDR3 is TGTGCCAGCAGCCAAGAGGTAGGGACTTCGTCCTACGAGCAGTACTTC.

This chain uses TRBV21-1 with TRBJ1-5; the DNA was not used to check the table's D call, TRBD1. TRBV21-1 is classified as a pseudogene. This CDR3 has 17 amino acids. Here the CDR3 reads CASSKAFATVSNQPQHF. The CDR3 bases are TGTGCCAGCAGCAAAGCTTTCGCGACAGTGAGCAATCAGCCCCAGCATTTT.

In the case of this clone: The sample carries other DNA sequences with the same CDR3. This chain uses TRBV9 with TRBJ2-2; D is unresolved. The CDR3 contains 13 residues. The germline V and J ends were trimmed by 0 bases and 1 base, with 1 base remaining between them. CDR1 is SGDLS, CDR2 YYNGEE, per germline. The CDR3 region is CASSVGNTGELFF. CDR3 DNA sequence: TGTGCCAGCAGCGTAGGGAACACCGGGGAGCTGTTTTTT.

The V gene is TRBV19, the J gene TRBJ2-1; D call uncertain. V lost 7 bases to trimming and J lost 0 bases, with 13 bases between them. Germline V lookup: CDR1 LNHDA, CDR2 SQIVND (reference sequence). The CDR3 has 15 amino acids. The CDR3 spells CASTTGVSSYNEQFF. DNA of the CDR3: TGTGCCAGTACCACCGGCGTGAGCTCCTACAATGAGCAGTTCTTC. The full variable domain, rest sourced from reference TRBV19 and TRBJ2-1, is DGGITQSPKYLFRKEGQNVTLSCEQNLNHDAMYWYRQDPGQGLRLIYYSQIVNDFQKGDIAEGYSVSREKKESFPLTVTSAQKNPTAFYLCASTTGVSSYNEQFFGPGTRLTVL.

The chain employs TRBV4-1 and TRBJ2-5; possible D gene TRBD2, 5 bases. The end of the DNA fits TRBJ2-7 better, so the J call may be wrong. CDR1 is MGHRA and CDR2 is YSYEKL in the germline V gene. This CDR3 is 15 amino acids long. In nucleotides, the CDR3 is TGCGCCAGCAGCCAAGGGGTACGGGATTCTTACGAGCAGTACTTC. Protein product: CASSQGVRDSYEQYF.

The V gene is TRBV7-9, the J gene TRBJ2-7; no reliable D call. The length of the CDR3 is 14 residues. CDR1 and CDR2 from the germline V gene are SEHNR and FQNEAQ (reference sequence). V was pared by 3 bases and J by 5 bases, with 14 bases between. CDR3 DNA: TGTGCCAGCAGCTTTCACCGAGAACAAGACGAGCAGTACTTC. Its protein product is CASSFHREQDEQYF.

Written as DNA, the CDR3 is TGTGCCAGCAGCCTCCGGGGTCCCTACGAGCAGTACTTC. The encoded protein is CASSLRGPYEQYF. J is TRBJ2-7 and V is TRBV7-9; possible D gene TRBD2, 5 bases. The V end was cut by 5 bases, the J end by 2 bases, with 10 bases between. This CDR3 has 13 residues. Germline-derived CDR1 and CDR2 are SEHNR and FQNEAQ (reference sequence). The full variable domain, its missing parts supplied by reference TRBV7-9 and TRBJ2-7, is DTGVSQNPRHKITKRGQNVTFRCDPISEHNRLYWYRQTLGQGPEFLTYFQNEAQLEKSRLLSDRFSAERPKGSFSTLEIQRTEQGDSAMYLCASSLRGPYEQYFGPGTRLTVT.

The genes are TRBV29-1 and TRBJ1-1; D is undetermined. The CDR3 runs to 12 residues. Trimming cost V 4 bases and J 0 bases, with 6 bases left between them. Germline V gene lookup returns CDR1 SQVTM and CDR2 ANQGSEA. This CDR3 reads CSVGRVNTEAFF. In DNA, the CDR3 is TGCAGCGTTGGGCGGGTGAACACTGAAGCTTTCTTT.